The 8 T cell receptor beta chains reported below all come from one sample, sequenced in a study of cytotoxic CD8 clonotypes in ibrutinib-treated CLL. TCRdb's copy holds only in-frame clones and misses some; the assay was immunoSEQ multiplex PCR. This sample yields tens of thousands of clones, of which approximately 51% are seen a single time; under 20% belongs to the top ten. The material was PBMCs, obtained before ibrutinib treatment. The receptors were gathered from a human donor with chronic lymphocytic leukemia.

V gene TRBV5-1 combines with J gene TRBJ2-7; the match to TRBD2 covers 8 bases. CDR1 and CDR2 (germline): SGHRS, YFSETQ. The CDR3 is 15 amino acids. The trim removed 2 bases at V and 0 bases at J, leaving 4 bases unmatched. The DNA of the CDR3 is TGCGCCAGCAGCTTTGGCGGGGGGCTCTCCTACGAGCAGTACTTC. Protein product: CASSFGGGLSYEQYF.

The V and J genes are TRBV7-3 and TRBJ2-1; 8 bases match TRBD2. This CDR3 contains 16 residues. The junction had 11 bases not matched to a gene; V was cut back by 5 bases and J by 5 bases. From germline, CDR1 is SGHTA and CDR2 FQGTGA. This CDR3 reads CASSTDKRGTNNEQFF. CDR3 sequence (DNA): TGTGCCAGCAGCACCGACAAGCGGGGGACCAACAATGAGCAGTTCTTC.

The genes are TRBV12-2 and TRBJ1-6. TRBV12-2 is a documented pseudogene. This CDR3 comprises 18 residues. The CDR3 DNA sequence: TGTGCAAGTCGCCTTCGCCCGCATACGGGGCTATGTTATTCACCCCTCCACTTT. Protein sequence: CASRLRPHTGLCYSPLHF.

This clone was counted only a few times. The chain couples TRBV4-1 to TRBJ1-6; TRBD1 might be the D (5 bases). CDR3 length: 16 residues. Per germline, CDR1 MGHRA and CDR2 YSYEKL. Between the trimmed V and J ends, which lost 1 base and 5 bases, there was a span of 12 bases. In DNA, the CDR3 is TGCGCCAGCAGCCAAGCTCAGGGTTACCATAATTCACCCCTCCACTTT. The encoded protein is CASSQAQGYHNSPLHF.

The gene calls are TRBV6-5 and TRBJ2-1; D ambiguous. The CDR3 totals 10 residues. The germline V gene encodes CDR1 MNHEY and CDR2 SVGAGI. Trimming shortened V by 5 bases and J by 6 bases, and 2 bases separated the two germline ends. The CDR3, as DNA: TGTGCCAGCAGTCGCAATGAGCAGTTCTTC. It codes for CASSRNEQFF.

The V gene is TRBV14, the J gene TRBJ1-6; 8 nucleotides agree with TRBD1. J gave up 6 bases and V 4 bases, and 5 bases lay outside the gene matches. The CDR3 covers 15 residues. From germline, CDR1 is SGHDN and CDR2 FVKESK. The CDR3 DNA reads TGTGCCAGCAGCCTCGGACAGGGCGGTAATTCACCCCTCCACTTT. Translated, it gives CASSLGQGGNSPLHF.

The chain has TRBV6-5 and TRBJ1-2; D is ambiguous. Germline V gives CDR1 MNHEY, CDR2 SVGAGI. V was shortened by 1 base and J by 3 bases, with 15 bases between the two germline ends. The length of the CDR3 is 16 residues. The CDR3 loop is CASSYWTPSKYYGYTF. Here the CDR3 DNA reads TGTGCCAGCAGTTACTGGACCCCATCTAAATACTATGGCTACACCTTC.

The chain has TRBV14 and TRBJ1-5, with 8 bases identical to TRBD1. From germline, CDR1 is SGHDN and CDR2 FVKESK. Germline trimming cut 1 base from V and 4 bases from J; bases unmatched to any gene: 0. This CDR3 has 14 amino acids. CDR3 region: CASSQGTGNQPQHF. CDR3 sequence (DNA): TGTGCCAGCAGCCAAGGGACAGGGAATCAGCCCCAGCATTTT. Full variable domain (remainder filled in from reference TRBV14 and TRBJ1-5): EAGVTQFPSHSVIEKGQTVTLRCDPISGHDNLYWYRRVMGKEIKFLLHFVKESKQDESGMPNNRFLAERTGGTYSTLKVQPAELEDSGVYFCASSQGTGNQPQHFGDGTRLSIL.